A selection of T cell receptor beta chains follows, all from one sample in a study of T-cell reconstitution after alpha-beta-depleted transplantation in children. MiXCR, run by TCRdb on the PCR reads, gives a single entry per CDR3 protein. The sample has about 540,000 distinct CDR3 sequences; about a sixth are singletons. Here the sequenced sample was PBMCs from the stem cell graft donor, taken from the stem cell graft. The origin of the receptors is a human donor who donated a stem cell graft to a child with acute lymphoblastic leukemia. The CDR3 runs from the conserved cysteine through the conserved F or W. A D gene is named only where the DNA matches it firmly. Clone size is stated in some rows and not others, as once, few, many or a class when expanded.

d_gene: TRBD2
v_gene: TRBV27
len: 20
j_gene: TRBJ2-1
abundance: NA
CDR3aa: CASSLRWRDYLPKPYNEQFF
CDR3nt: TGTGCCAGCAGTTTAAGGTGGCGGGACTACCTACCTAAACCCTACAATGAGCAGTTCTTC

d_gene: NA
v_gene: TRBV11-2
len: 19
j_gene: TRBJ2-4
abundance: NA
CDR3aa: CASSATPMGAKIAKNIQYF
CDR3nt: TGTGCCAGCAGCGCTACGCCCATGGGGGCAAAGATAGCCAAAAACATTCAGTACTTC

d_gene: NA
v_gene: TRBV29-1
len: 14
j_gene: TRBJ1-2
abundance: NA
CDR3aa: CSGTSTTGHYGYTF
CDR3nt: TGCAGCGGTACTTCGACAACAGGGCACTATGGCTACACCTTC

d_gene: NA
v_gene: TRBV4-1
len: 16
j_gene: TRBJ2-3
abundance: few
CDR3aa: CASSLFPSARTDTQYF
CDR3nt: TGCGCCAGCAGCCTTTTTCCTAGCGCCCGCACAGATACGCAGTATTTT

d_gene: NA
v_gene: TRBV30
len: 12
j_gene: TRBJ1-2
abundance: NA
CDR3aa: CAGRGGGYGYTF
CDR3nt: TGTGCTGGAAGGGGGGGTGGCTATGGCTACACCTTC

d_gene: TRBD1
v_gene: TRBV3-1
len: 14
j_gene: TRBJ1-6
abundance: few
CDR3aa: CASSVPGTGEPLHF
CDR3nt: TGTGCCAGCAGCGTACCGGGGACAGGAGAACCCCTCCACTTT

d_gene: NA
v_gene: TRBV5-1
len: 16
j_gene: TRBJ2-1
abundance: NA
CDR3aa: CASSLLWAAGMNEQFF
CDR3nt: TGCGCCAGCAGCTTGCTTTGGGCTGCGGGTATGAATGAGCAGTTCTTC

d_gene: NA
v_gene: TRBV27
len: 15
j_gene: TRBJ2-5
abundance: NA
CDR3aa: CASSMQGLGAETQYF
CDR3nt: TGTGCCAGCAGTATGCAGGGGTTGGGAGCAGAGACCCAGTACTTC

d_gene: NA
v_gene: TRBV20-1
len: 13
j_gene: TRBJ1-5
abundance: NA
CDR3aa: CSARGQTNQPQHF
CDR3nt: TGCAGTGCTAGAGGTCAGACCAATCAGCCCCAGCATTTT

d_gene: NA
v_gene: TRBV7-2
len: 16
j_gene: TRBJ2-7
abundance: NA
CDR3aa: CASSFKGGGSSYEQYF
CDR3nt: TGTGCCAGCAGCTTCAAGGGAGGCGGGTCGTCCTACGAGCAGTACTTC

d_gene: NA
v_gene: TRBV5-1
len: 15
j_gene: TRBJ2-3
abundance: NA
CDR3aa: CASSLGGTPTDTQYF
CDR3nt: TGCGCCAGCAGCTTGGGCGGGACACCCACAGATACGCAGTATTTT

d_gene: TRBD1
v_gene: TRBV5-1
len: 16
j_gene: TRBJ2-3
abundance: NA
CDR3aa: CASSPGRDRGTDTQYF
CDR3nt: TGCGCCAGCAGCCCCGGCCGGGACAGGGGTACAGATACGCAGTATTTT

d_gene: NA
v_gene: TRBV5-1
len: 15
j_gene: TRBJ2-7
abundance: NA
CDR3aa: CASSLRMTGSYEQYF
CDR3nt: TGCGCCAGCAGCTTGAGAATGACTGGCTCCTACGAGCAGTACTTC

d_gene: NA
v_gene: TRBV4-1
len: 14
j_gene: TRBJ1-3
abundance: few
CDR3aa: CASSQPRSGNTIYF
CDR3nt: TGCGCCAGCAGCCAGCCCCGATCGGGAAACACCATATATTTT

d_gene: NA
v_gene: TRBV19
len: 15
j_gene: TRBJ1-1
abundance: few
CDR3aa: CASRWGEGTDSEAFF
CDR3nt: TGTGCCAGTAGATGGGGGGAGGGAACGGACTCTGAAGCTTTCTTT

d_gene: NA
v_gene: TRBV12-5
len: 13
j_gene: TRBJ2-7
abundance: few
CDR3aa: CASAGTGTYEQYF
CDR3nt: TGTGCTAGTGCAGGAACAGGGACTTACGAGCAGTACTTC

d_gene: TRBD1
v_gene: TRBV6-2/TRBV6-3
len: 18
j_gene: TRBJ2-3
abundance: NA
CDR3aa: CASSYRAPGTGATDTQYF
CDR3nt: TGTGCCAGCAGTTACAGAGCTCCAGGGACAGGGGCCACAGATACGCAGTATTTT

d_gene: TRBD2
v_gene: TRBV20-1
len: 15
j_gene: TRBJ2-7
abundance: NA
CDR3aa: CSAGARTSGRPEQYF
CDR3nt: TGCAGTGCTGGGGCCAGGACTAGCGGGAGACCCGAGCAGTACTTC

d_gene: TRBD2
v_gene: TRBV6-2/TRBV6-3
len: 19
j_gene: TRBJ2-7
abundance: NA
CDR3aa: CASSYSKGLAGVLPYEQYF
CDR3nt: TGTGCCAGCAGTTACTCTAAGGGACTAGCGGGAGTCCTGCCCTACGAGCAGTACTTC

d_gene: NA
v_gene: TRBV4-1
len: 16
j_gene: TRBJ2-3
abundance: few
CDR3aa: CASSLVLRHGADTQYF
CDR3nt: TGCGCCAGCAGCCTTGTCTTGCGTCACGGGGCAGATACGCAGTATTTT

d_gene: NA
v_gene: TRBV4-1
len: 15
j_gene: TRBJ2-7
abundance: few
CDR3aa: CASSPSGEMTHEQYF
CDR3nt: TGCGCCAGCAGCCCCTCCGGGGAAATGACCCACGAGCAGTACTTC

d_gene: TRBD1
v_gene: TRBV5-1
len: 15
j_gene: TRBJ2-2
abundance: many
CDR3aa: CASRAGTGRPGELFF
CDR3nt: TGCGCCAGCAGGGCCGGGACAGGGAGGCCCGGGGAGCTGTTTTTT

d_gene: TRBD1
v_gene: TRBV7-2
len: 15
j_gene: TRBJ2-7
abundance: NA
CDR3aa: CASSLATGVFNEQYF
CDR3nt: TGTGCCAGCAGCCTTGCGACAGGGGTCTTCAACGAGCAGTACTTC

d_gene: NA
v_gene: TRBV29-1
len: 16
j_gene: TRBJ2-1
abundance: few
CDR3aa: CSVSGFSSGPYNEQFF
CDR3nt: TGCAGCGTTTCCGGCTTTAGTAGCGGACCCTACAATGAGCAGTTCTTC

d_gene: NA
v_gene: TRBV27
len: 15
j_gene: TRBJ2-1
abundance: NA
CDR3aa: CASSFAPRWEDEQFF
CDR3nt: TGTGCCAGCAGTTTCGCCCCTCGATGGGAAGATGAGCAGTTCTTC

d_gene: NA
v_gene: TRBV29-1
len: 10
j_gene: TRBJ1-3
abundance: NA
CDR3aa: CSVTTNTIYF
CDR3nt: TGCAGCGTAACCACTAACACCATATATTTT

d_gene: NA
v_gene: TRBV20-1
len: 18
j_gene: TRBJ2-3
abundance: NA
CDR3aa: CSATSLWGDEGSTDTQYF
CDR3nt: TGCAGTGCTACTTCTTTATGGGGGGATGAGGGATCCACAGATACGCAGTATTTT

d_gene: NA
v_gene: TRBV5-1
len: 15
j_gene: TRBJ2-1
abundance: few
CDR3aa: CASSLARSISDEQFF
CDR3nt: TGCGCCAGCAGCTTGGCCCGGAGTATCAGCGATGAGCAGTTCTTC

d_gene: NA
v_gene: TRBV5-6
len: 13
j_gene: TRBJ1-2
abundance: NA
CDR3aa: CASSRTISYGYTF
CDR3nt: TGTGCCAGCAGCAGAACAATTAGCTATGGCTACACCTTC

d_gene: NA
v_gene: TRBV12-3/TRBV12-4
len: 15
j_gene: TRBJ2-1
abundance: NA
CDR3aa: CASSLDGHPNNEQFF
CDR3nt: TGTGCCAGCAGTTTAGATGGACACCCAAACAATGAGCAGTTCTTC

d_gene: TRBD2
v_gene: TRBV29-1
len: 15
j_gene: TRBJ2-3
abundance: few
CDR3aa: CSLAGTSGSTDTQYF
CDR3nt: TGCAGCCTGGCGGGGACTAGCGGAAGCACAGATACGCAGTATTTT

d_gene: NA
v_gene: TRBV15
len: 19
j_gene: TRBJ2-7
abundance: NA
CDR3aa: CATSREQPQWLGVLGEQYF
CDR3nt: TGTGCCACCAGCAGAGAACAGCCCCAATGGCTGGGAGTTCTCGGCGAGCAGTACTTC

d_gene: NA
v_gene: TRBV9
len: 15
j_gene: TRBJ2-7
abundance: few
CDR3aa: CASSVYPGPSYEQYF
CDR3nt: TGTGCCAGCAGCGTTTACCCTGGTCCCTCCTACGAGCAGTACTTC

d_gene: NA
v_gene: TRBV5-5
len: 15
j_gene: TRBJ1-5
abundance: NA
CDR3aa: CASSLHSGDGQPQHF
CDR3nt: TGTGCCAGCAGCCTACACTCAGGGGACGGTCAGCCCCAGCATTTT

d_gene: NA
v_gene: TRBV7-2
len: 16
j_gene: TRBJ2-7
abundance: NA
CDR3aa: CASSLGSGRSSYEQYF
CDR3nt: TGTGCCAGCAGCTTGGGAAGCGGAAGGAGCTCCTACGAGCAGTACTTC

d_gene: NA
v_gene: TRBV27
len: 14
j_gene: TRBJ2-1
abundance: NA
CDR3aa: CASSFGPMGNEQFF
CDR3nt: TGTGCCAGCAGTTTCGGCCCGATGGGGAATGAGCAGTTCTTC

d_gene: NA
v_gene: TRBV3-1
len: 13
j_gene: TRBJ2-7
abundance: few
CDR3aa: CASSRQSGYEQYF
CDR3nt: TGTGCCAGCAGCCGCCAGTCTGGCTACGAGCAGTACTTC

d_gene: NA
v_gene: TRBV30
len: 13
j_gene: TRBJ1-1
abundance: few
CDR3aa: CAWSAYMNTEAFF
CDR3nt: TGTGCCTGGAGTGCCTACATGAACACTGAAGCTTTCTTT

d_gene: NA
v_gene: TRBV6-1
len: 16
j_gene: TRBJ2-6
abundance: few
CDR3aa: CASSARRLSGANVLTF
CDR3nt: TGTGCCAGCAGCGCCCGGCGGTTGTCTGGGGCCAACGTCCTGACTTTC

d_gene: NA
v_gene: TRBV18
len: 14
j_gene: TRBJ2-5
abundance: few
CDR3aa: CASSRGESWETQYF
CDR3nt: TGTGCCAGCTCACGAGGGGAGAGCTGGGAGACCCAGTACTTC

d_gene: NA
v_gene: TRBV7-2
len: 14
j_gene: TRBJ1-1
abundance: few
CDR3aa: CASSSLGGGTEAFF
CDR3nt: TGTGCCAGCAGCTCCCTGGGAGGAGGGACTGAAGCTTTCTTT

d_gene: NA
v_gene: TRBV5-1
len: 13
j_gene: TRBJ1-5
abundance: few
CDR3aa: CASSLRAGQPQHF
CDR3nt: TGCGCCAGCAGCTTGAGAGCGGGTCAGCCCCAGCATTTT

d_gene: TRBD2
v_gene: TRBV19
len: 12
j_gene: TRBJ2-1
abundance: NA
CDR3aa: CASHGTNNEQFF
CDR3nt: TGTGCCAGCCATGGGACTAACAATGAGCAGTTCTTC

d_gene: TRBD2
v_gene: TRBV14
len: 13
j_gene: TRBJ2-5
abundance: few
CDR3aa: CATRLAGGETQYF
CDR3nt: TGTGCCACTCGGCTAGCGGGAGGAGAGACCCAGTACTTC

d_gene: NA
v_gene: TRBV5-1
len: 14
j_gene: TRBJ1-2
abundance: NA
CDR3aa: CASSPETNNYGYTF
CDR3nt: TGCGCCAGCAGCCCGGAGACCAATAACTATGGCTACACCTTC

d_gene: TRBD1
v_gene: TRBV10-1
len: 14
j_gene: TRBJ1-1
abundance: NA
CDR3aa: CASRPGTGGSEAFF
CDR3nt: TGCGCCAGCAGACCCGGGACAGGCGGTTCCGAAGCTTTCTTT

d_gene: TRBD1
v_gene: TRBV27
len: 13
j_gene: TRBJ2-7
abundance: few
CDR3aa: CAKKQGVRYEQYF
CDR3nt: TGTGCCAAAAAACAGGGGGTCCGCTACGAGCAGTACTTC

d_gene: NA
v_gene: TRBV7-9
len: 17
j_gene: TRBJ1-5
abundance: NA
CDR3aa: CASSLGREHGGNQPQHF
CDR3nt: TGTGCCAGCAGCTTAGGCAGGGAACACGGGGGCAATCAGCCCCAGCATTTT

d_gene: NA
v_gene: TRBV9
len: 14
j_gene: TRBJ1-4
abundance: NA
CDR3aa: CASSGSRLDEKLFF
CDR3nt: TGTGCCAGCAGTGGATCAAGGCTAGACGAAAAACTGTTTTTT

d_gene: NA
v_gene: TRBV5-1
len: 15
j_gene: TRBJ2-1
abundance: NA
CDR3aa: CASSSSDRLYNEQFF
CDR3nt: NA

d_gene: TRBD1
v_gene: TRBV7-9
len: 16
j_gene: TRBJ2-7
abundance: few
CDR3aa: CASSRQVHRGSYEQYF
CDR3nt: TGTGCCAGCAGCCGCCAAGTCCACAGGGGTTCCTACGAGCAGTACTTC

d_gene: TRBD1
v_gene: TRBV7-8
len: 15
j_gene: TRBJ1-6
abundance: many
CDR3aa: CASKTTGGHNSPLHF
CDR3nt: TGTGCCAGCAAGACTACAGGGGGTCACAATTCACCCCTCCACTTT

d_gene: NA
v_gene: TRBV20-1
len: 14
j_gene: TRBJ2-1
abundance: NA
CDR3aa: CSASSVGGRHEQFF
CDR3nt: TGCAGTGCTAGCTCCGTCGGAGGGAGGCATGAGCAGTTCTTC

d_gene: NA
v_gene: TRBV12-3/TRBV12-4
len: 12
j_gene: TRBJ1-6
abundance: NA
CDR3aa: CASEGLLSPLHF
CDR3nt: TGTGCCAGCGAAGGGTTACTCTCACCCCTCCACTTT

d_gene: TRBD1
v_gene: TRBV11-3
len: 15
j_gene: TRBJ2-1
abundance: NA
CDR3aa: CASSSGTGNHNEQFF
CDR3nt: TGTGCCAGCAGCTCCGGGACAGGGAATCACAATGAGCAGTTCTTC